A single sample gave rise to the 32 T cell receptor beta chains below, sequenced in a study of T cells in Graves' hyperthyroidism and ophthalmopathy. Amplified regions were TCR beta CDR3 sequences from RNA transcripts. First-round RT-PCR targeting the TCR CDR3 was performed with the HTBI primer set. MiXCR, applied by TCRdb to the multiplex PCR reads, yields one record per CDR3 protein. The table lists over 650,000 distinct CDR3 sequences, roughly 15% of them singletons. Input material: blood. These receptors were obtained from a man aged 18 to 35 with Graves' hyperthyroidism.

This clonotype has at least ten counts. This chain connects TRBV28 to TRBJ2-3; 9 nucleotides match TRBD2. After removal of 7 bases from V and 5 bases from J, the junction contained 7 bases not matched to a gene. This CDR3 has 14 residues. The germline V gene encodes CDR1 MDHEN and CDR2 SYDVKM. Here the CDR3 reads CASKLRLAVDTQYF. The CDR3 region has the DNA TGTGCCAGCAAGCTGAGACTAGCGGTAGATACGCAGTATTTT.

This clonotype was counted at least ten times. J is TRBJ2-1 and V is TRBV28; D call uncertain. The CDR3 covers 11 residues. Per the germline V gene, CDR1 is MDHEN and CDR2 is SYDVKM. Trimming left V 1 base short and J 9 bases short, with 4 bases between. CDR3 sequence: CASSLSSEQFF. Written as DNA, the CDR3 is TGTGCCAGCAGTTTATCCAGTGAGCAGTTCTTC.

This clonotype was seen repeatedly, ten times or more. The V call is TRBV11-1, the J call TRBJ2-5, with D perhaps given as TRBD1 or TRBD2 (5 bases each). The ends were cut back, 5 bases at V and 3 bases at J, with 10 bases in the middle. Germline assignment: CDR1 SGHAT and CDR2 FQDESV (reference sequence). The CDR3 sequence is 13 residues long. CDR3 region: CASSTGREETQYF. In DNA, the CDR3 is TGTGCCAGCAGCACGGGGCGGGAAGAGACCCAGTACTTC. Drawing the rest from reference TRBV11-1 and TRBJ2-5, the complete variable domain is EAEVAQSPRYKITEKSQAVAFWCDPISGHATLYWYRQILGQGPELLVQFQDESVVDDSQLPKDRFSAERLKGVDSTLKIQPAELGDSAMYLCASSTGREETQYFGPGTRLLVL.

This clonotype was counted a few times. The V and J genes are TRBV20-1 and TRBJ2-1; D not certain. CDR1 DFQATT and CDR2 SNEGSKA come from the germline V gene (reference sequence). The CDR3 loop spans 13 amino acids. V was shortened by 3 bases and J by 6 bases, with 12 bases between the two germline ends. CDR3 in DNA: TGCAGTGCTAGCCCCCCTCCAGGCAATGAGCAGTTCTTC. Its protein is CSASPPPGNEQFF.

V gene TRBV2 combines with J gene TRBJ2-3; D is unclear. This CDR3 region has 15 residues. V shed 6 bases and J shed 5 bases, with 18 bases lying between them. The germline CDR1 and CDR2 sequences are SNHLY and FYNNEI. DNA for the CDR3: TGTGCCAGCAGCCCCGGACCTCCCCCCGGAGATACGCAGTATTTT. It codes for CASSPGPPPGDTQYF.

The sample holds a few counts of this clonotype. CDR3 nucleotides: TGCAGCGTTTCAGGGACTTCCCCCTACGAGCAGTACTTC. This codes for CSVSGTSPYEQYF. The genes are TRBV29-1 and TRBJ2-7; possible D gene TRBD2, 6 bases. The CDR3 runs 13 residues. The V gene lost 5 bases and the J gene lost 2 bases, with 13 bases spanning the gap. Germline V CDR1 and CDR2: SQVTM, ANQGSEA.

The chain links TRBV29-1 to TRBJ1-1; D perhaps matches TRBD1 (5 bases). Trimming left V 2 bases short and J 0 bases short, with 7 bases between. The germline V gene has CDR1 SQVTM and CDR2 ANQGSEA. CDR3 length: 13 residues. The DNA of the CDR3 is TGCAGCGTTGAACACAGGTTGAACACTGAAGCTTTCTTT. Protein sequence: CSVEHRLNTEAFF.

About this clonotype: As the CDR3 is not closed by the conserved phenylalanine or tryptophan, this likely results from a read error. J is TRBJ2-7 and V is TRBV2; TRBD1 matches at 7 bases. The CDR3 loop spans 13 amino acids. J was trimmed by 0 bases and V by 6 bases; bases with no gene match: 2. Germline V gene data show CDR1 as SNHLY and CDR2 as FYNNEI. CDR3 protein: CASRPGGSYEQYL. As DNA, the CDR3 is TGTGCCAGCAGACCAGGGGGCTCCTACGAGCAGTACCTC.

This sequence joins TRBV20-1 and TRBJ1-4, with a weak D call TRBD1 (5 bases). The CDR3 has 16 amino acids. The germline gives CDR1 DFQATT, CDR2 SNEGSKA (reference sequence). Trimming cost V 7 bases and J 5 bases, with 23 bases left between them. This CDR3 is CSVIPGLSQGNEKLFF. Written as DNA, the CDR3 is TGCAGTGTTATTCCGGGACTTAGCCAGGGAAATGAAAAACTGTTTTTT.

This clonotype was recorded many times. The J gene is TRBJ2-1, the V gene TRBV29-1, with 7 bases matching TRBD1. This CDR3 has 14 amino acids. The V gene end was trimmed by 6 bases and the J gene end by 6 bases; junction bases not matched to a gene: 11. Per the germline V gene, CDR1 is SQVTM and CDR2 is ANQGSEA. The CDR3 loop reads CSVWTGSGVNEQFF. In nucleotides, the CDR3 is TGCAGCGTGTGGACAGGCTCTGGTGTCAATGAGCAGTTCTTC.

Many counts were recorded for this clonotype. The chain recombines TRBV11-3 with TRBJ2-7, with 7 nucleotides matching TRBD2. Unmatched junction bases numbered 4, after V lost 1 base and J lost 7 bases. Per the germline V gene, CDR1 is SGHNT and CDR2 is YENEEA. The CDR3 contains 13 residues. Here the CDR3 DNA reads TGTGCCAGCAGCTTAGGCGAGCGGGAAGAGCAGTACTTC. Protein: CASSLGEREEQYF. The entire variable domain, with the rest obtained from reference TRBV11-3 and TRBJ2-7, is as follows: EAGVVQSPRYKIIEKKQPVAFWCNPISGHNTLYWYLQNLGQGPELLIRYENEEAVDDSQLPKDRFSAERLKGVDSTLKIQPAELGDSAVYLCASSLGEREEQYFGPGTRLTVT.

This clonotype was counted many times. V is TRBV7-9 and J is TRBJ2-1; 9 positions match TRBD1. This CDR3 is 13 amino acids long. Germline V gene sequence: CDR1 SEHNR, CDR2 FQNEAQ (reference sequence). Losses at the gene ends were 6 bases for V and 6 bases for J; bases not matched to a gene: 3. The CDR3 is CASRKTGGNEQFF. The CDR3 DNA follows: TGTGCCAGCAGGAAGACAGGGGGCAATGAGCAGTTCTTC. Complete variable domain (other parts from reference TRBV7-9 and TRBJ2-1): DTGVSQNPRHKITKRGQNVTFRCDPISEHNRLYWYRQTLGQGPEFLTYFQNEAQLEKSRLLSDRFSAERPKGSFSTLEIQRTEQGDSAMYLCASRKTGGNEQFFGPGTRLTVL.

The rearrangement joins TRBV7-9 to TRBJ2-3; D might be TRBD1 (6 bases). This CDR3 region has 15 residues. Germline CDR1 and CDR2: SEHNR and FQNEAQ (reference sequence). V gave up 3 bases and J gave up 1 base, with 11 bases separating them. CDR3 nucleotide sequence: TGTGCCAGCAGCTTCTCGGACAGAGGCACAGATACGCAGTATTTT. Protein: CASSFSDRGTDTQYF.

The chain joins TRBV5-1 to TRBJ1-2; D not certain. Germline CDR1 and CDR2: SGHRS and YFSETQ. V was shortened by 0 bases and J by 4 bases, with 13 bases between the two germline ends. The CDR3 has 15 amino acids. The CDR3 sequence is CASSLVSPDLYGYTF. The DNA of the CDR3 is TGCGCCAGCAGCTTGGTATCCCCAGATCTCTATGGCTACACCTTC.

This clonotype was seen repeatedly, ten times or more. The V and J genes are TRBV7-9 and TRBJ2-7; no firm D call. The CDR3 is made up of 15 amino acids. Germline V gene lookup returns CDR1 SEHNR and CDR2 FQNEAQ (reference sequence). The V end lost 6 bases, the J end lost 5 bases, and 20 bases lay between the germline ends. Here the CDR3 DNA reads TGTGCCAGCAGTTTCTCCCGGGCGCATCCGGACGAGCAGTACTTC. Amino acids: CASSFSRAHPDEQYF.

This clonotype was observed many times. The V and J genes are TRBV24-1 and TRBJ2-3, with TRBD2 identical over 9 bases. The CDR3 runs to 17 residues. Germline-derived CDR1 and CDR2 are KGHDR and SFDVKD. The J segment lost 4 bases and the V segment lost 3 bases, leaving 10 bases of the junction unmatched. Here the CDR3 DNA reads TGTGCCACCAGTGATAACCACTTAGCGGGAGCAGCAGATACGCAGTATTTT. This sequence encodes CATSDNHLAGAADTQYF.

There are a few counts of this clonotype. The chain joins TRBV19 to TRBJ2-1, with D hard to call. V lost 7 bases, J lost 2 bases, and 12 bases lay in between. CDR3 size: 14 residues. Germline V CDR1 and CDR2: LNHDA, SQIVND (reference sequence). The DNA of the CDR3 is TGTGCCAGTACCCTTGGGCTCCCCTACAATGAGCAGTTCTTC. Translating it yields CASTLGLPYNEQFF.

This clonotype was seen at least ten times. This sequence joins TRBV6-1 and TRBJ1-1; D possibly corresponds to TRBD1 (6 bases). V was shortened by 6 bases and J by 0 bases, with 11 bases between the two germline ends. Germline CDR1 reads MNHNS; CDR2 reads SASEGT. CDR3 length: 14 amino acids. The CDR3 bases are TGTGCCAGCAGGACCGGACAGTTGAACACTGAAGCTTTCTTT. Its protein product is CASRTGQLNTEAFF.

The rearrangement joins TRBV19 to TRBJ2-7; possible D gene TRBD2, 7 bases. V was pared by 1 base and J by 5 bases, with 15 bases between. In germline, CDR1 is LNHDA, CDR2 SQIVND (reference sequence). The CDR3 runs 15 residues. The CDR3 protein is CASSIGGGQEDEQYF. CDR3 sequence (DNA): TGTGCCAGTAGTATAGGGGGGGGGCAGGAGGACGAGCAGTACTTC.

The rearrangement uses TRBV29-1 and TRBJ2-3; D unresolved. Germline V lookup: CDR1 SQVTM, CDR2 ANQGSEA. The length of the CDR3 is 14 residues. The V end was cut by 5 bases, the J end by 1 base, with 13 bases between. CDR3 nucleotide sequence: TGCAGCGTTTTTGAGGATGGCCGCACAGATACGCAGTATTTT. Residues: CSVFEDGRTDTQYF.

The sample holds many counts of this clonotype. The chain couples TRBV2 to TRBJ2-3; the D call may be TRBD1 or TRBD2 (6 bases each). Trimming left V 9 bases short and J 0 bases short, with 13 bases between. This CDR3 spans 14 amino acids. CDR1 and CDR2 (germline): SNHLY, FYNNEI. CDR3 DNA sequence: TGTGCCAGTCAGGGGAGGTCTAGCACAGATACGCAGTATTTT. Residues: CASQGRSSTDTQYF.

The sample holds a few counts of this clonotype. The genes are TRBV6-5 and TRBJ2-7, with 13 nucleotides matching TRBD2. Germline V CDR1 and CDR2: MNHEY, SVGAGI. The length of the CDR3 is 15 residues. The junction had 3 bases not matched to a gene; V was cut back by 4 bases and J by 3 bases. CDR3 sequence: CASSFWTSGSYEQYF. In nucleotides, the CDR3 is TGTGCCAGCAGTTTCTGGACTAGCGGGAGCTACGAGCAGTACTTC.

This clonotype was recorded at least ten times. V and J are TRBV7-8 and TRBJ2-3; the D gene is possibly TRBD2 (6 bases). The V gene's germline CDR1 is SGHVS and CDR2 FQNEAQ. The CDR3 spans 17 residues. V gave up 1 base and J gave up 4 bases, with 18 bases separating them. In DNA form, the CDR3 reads TGTGCCAGCAGCTTAGAGTTCGGGCGGGAATCGGCAGATACGCAGTATTTT. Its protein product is CASSLEFGRESADTQYF.

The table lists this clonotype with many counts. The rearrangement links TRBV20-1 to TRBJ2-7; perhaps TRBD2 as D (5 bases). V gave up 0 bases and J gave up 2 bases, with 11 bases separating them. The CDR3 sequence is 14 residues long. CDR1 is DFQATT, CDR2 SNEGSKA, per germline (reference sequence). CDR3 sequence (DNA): TGCAGTGCTAGAGAGCCGGACGGGACCTACGAGCAGTACTTC. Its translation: CSAREPDGTYEQYF.

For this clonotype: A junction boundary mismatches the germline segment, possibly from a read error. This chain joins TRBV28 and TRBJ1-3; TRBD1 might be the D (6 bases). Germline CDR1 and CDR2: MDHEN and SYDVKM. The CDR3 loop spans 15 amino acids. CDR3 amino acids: CASSPDSYSGSTIYF. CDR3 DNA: TGTGCCAGCAGTCCGGACAGCTACTCTGGAAGCACCATATATTTT.

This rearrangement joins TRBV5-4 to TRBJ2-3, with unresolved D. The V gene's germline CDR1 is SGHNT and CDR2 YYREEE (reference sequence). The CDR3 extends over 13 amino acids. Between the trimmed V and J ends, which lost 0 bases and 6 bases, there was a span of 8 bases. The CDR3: CASSLAVVDTQYF. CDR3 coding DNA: TGTGCCAGCAGCTTGGCCGTCGTCGATACGCAGTATTTT.

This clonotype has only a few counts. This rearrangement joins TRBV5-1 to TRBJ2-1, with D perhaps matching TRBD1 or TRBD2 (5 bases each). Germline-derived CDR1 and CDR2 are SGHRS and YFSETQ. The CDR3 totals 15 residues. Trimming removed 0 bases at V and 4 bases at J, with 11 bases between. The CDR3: CASSLEGSRYNEQFF. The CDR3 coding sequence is TGCGCCAGCAGCTTGGAGGGGAGTCGATACAATGAGCAGTTCTTC. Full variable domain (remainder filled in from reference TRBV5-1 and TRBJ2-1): KAGVTQTPRYLIKTRGQQVTLSCSPISGHRSVSWYQQTPGQGLQFLFEYFSETQRNKGNFPGRFSGRQFSNSRSEMNVSTLELGDSALYLCASSLEGSRYNEQFFGPGTRLTVL.

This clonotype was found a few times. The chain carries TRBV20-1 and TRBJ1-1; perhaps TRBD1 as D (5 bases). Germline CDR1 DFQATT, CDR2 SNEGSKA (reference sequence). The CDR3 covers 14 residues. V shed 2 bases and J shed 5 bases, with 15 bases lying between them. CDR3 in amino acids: CSARSGLSITEAFF. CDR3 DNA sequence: TGCAGTGCTAGATCGGGACTCTCTATTACTGAAGCTTTCTTT.

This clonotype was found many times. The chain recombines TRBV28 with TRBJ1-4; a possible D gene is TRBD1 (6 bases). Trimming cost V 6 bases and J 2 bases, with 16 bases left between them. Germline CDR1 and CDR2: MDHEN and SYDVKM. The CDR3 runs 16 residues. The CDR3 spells CASRPTGFRTNEKLFF. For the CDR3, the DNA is TGTGCCAGCAGGCCAACAGGGTTTCGCACTAATGAAAAACTGTTTTTT.

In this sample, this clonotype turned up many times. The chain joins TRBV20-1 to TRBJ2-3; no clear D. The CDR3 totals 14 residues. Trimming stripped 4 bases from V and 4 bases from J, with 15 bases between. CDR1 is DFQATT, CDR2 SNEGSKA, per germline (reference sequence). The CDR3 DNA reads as TGCAGTGCTATCCGGGCCCCCGGGCCAGATACGCAGTATTTT. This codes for CSAIRAPGPDTQYF.

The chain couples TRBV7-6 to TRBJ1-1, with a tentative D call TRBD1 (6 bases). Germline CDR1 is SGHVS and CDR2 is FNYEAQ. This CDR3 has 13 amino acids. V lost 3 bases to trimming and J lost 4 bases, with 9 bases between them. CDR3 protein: CASSFTGITEAFF. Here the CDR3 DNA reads TGTGCCAGCAGCTTTACAGGGATCACTGAAGCTTTCTTT. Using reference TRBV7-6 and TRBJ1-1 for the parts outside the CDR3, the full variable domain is GAGVSQSPRYKVTKRGQDVALRCDPISGHVSLYWYRQALGQGPEFLTYFNYEAQQDKSGLPNDRFSAERPEGSISTLTIQRTEQRDSAMYRCASSFTGITEAFFGQGTRLTVV.

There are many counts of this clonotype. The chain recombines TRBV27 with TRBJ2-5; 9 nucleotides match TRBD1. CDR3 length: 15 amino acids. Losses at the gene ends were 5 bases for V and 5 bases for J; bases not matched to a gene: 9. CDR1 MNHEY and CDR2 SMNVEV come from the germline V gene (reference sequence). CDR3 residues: CASSPTQGAGETQYF. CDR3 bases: TGTGCCAGCAGTCCTACACAGGGGGCCGGGGAGACCCAGTACTTC.